This TCR beta chain came from a study of blood T cell repertoires in COVID-19 (dated by TCRdb to the early 2020s). Regarding the study in general: The collaborator samples originated in the United States, Italy and Spain and spanned the acute and convalescent phases of COVID-19. The prospective study material was composed of cDNA or gDNA derived from T cells, B-cell-depleted T cells, or PBMCs. Deeply sampled blood TCRbeta repertoires from subjects exposed to, actively infected with, or recovered from COVID-19 were included in the dataset. The sample metadata nearly always contained a de-identified subject ID, COVID-19 status, age in years and sex. The samples were drawn from two sources: the first 160 participants of the ongoing ImmuneRACE study, and some 1,300 subjects contributed by 6 global collaborators. A freely available public database, intended as a resource for researchers studying the immune response to SARS-CoV-2, is where the repertoires were released. Where available, HLA class I and class II types were obtained from metadata supplied by the sample provider rather than from assay-based typing.

TCRbeta CDR3 regions were amplified from genomic DNA by means of the immunoSEQ Assay, a bias-controlled multiplex PCR. The paper's processing steps were these. Within the assay, amplification of reference gene primers was used to estimate how many nucleated cells each sample contained. To quantify the absolute abundance of each unique TCRbeta CDR3 rearrangement, sequence reads were collapsed and filtered. For each sample, productive Simpson clonality was calculated by taking the square root of Simpson's diversity index across productive rearrangements. Held by TCRdb, this immuneACCESS table contains in-frame sequences only and omits some clones. Under half of the omission traces to an unresolved V gene where checked; the cause of the rest is unknown. For V, J and clone size, that table is used; D and trimming come from the DNA. The sample table contains about 97,000 clones; only one count was recorded for around 87% of them. The biggest ten clones account for around 2.9% of the sample.

Paper-wide results and their limitations: Clinical and demographic metadata were provided uncurated, with the amount varying by source and participant.

Counted from cysteine to phenylalanine, this CDR3 has 18 amino acids. The kept DNA is CDR3 alone, 54 bases in frame from the first base. Sequences MGHRA (CDR1) and YSYEKL (CDR2) are obtained from the germline V gene. V is reduced by 1 base and J by 9 bases, leaving a spacing of 22 bases between them. Each collaborating institution followed its own protocols to collect whole blood in K2EDTA tubes. For TCRbeta analysis, collaborators shipped samples in one of three forms: frozen whole blood, isolated PBMCs, or DNA extracted from either of those sample types. A remark on this clone: It has no known antigen specificity. No clone much larger than this one lies a single base away; base qualities are absent.

This receptor was identified in a man over 45 with active or convalescent COVID-19. Sequenced sample: peripheral blood. The chain was built from TRBV4-1 and TRBJ1-6; the best D guess is TRBD1, with 6 bases matching. Read as DNA, the sequence is TGCGCCAGCAGCCAAGTGGAGCTGATACAGGGTAGTGGTTCACCCCTCCACTTT. This sequence encodes CASSQVELIQGSGSPLHF.